This T cell receptor beta chain was captured by sequencing in a study of Graves' ophthalmopathy and Graves' hyperthyroidism. Amplification of TCR beta CDR3 regions used RNA transcripts. RT-PCR with HTBI primers came first, then second-round multiplex PCR. From the multiplex PCR reads, TCRdb called clonotypes with MiXCR, one entry per CDR3 protein. The table shows about 550,000 distinct CDR3 sequences, with roughly 39% occurring only once. Overall study findings and caveats: Researchers report that a 13-signature model separated ophthalmopathy from stable hyperthyroidism, posting about 90% sensitivity and 81.08% specificity. Ophthalmopathy progression was predicted by the model at just over 70% sensitivity and about 79% specificity.

Hyperthyroidism patients were newly diagnosed, ill under 2 months, and aged 18 to 65 years. Orbital computed tomography, thyroid ultrasound, TRAb, serum thyroxine and clinical symptoms formed the basis of diagnosis. J was trimmed by 0 bases and V by 5 bases; bases with no gene match: 4. Germline lookup yields CDR1 SGHTA and CDR2 FQGTGA. This CDR3 region has 15 residues. The sample holds many counts of this clonotype. Its antigen remains unknown. The receptor comes from an adult man with Graves' hyperthyroidism. The sample was peripheral blood or thyroid tissue (not recorded which). This rearrangement joins TRBV7-3 to TRBJ1-2; the match to TRBD1 covers 9 bases. CDR3 region: CASSPTGGSNYGYTF. CDR3 sequence (DNA): TGTGCCAGCAGCCCCACAGGGGGCTCTAACTATGGCTACACCTTC. Based on the CDR3 plus reference TRBV7-3 and TRBJ1-2, the full variable domain is GAGVSQTPSNKVTEKGKYVELRCDPISGHTALYWYRQSLGQGPEFLIYFQGTGAADDSGLPNDRFFAVRPEGSVSTLKIQRTERGDSAVYLCASSPTGGSNYGYTFGSGTRLTVV.